This TCR beta chain derives from a study of T cell repertoires in cytomegalovirus infection (dated by TCRdb to between 2018 and 2021). A note on the overall study: The peptide stimulations were aimed at well-studied HLA-B-restricted epitopes as well as recently identified HLA-C-restricted CMV epitopes, whose presentation resists viral immunomodulation. Donor HLA type was relevant to the analysis, because carriage of CMV infection together with the matching HLA type was indicated by public TCR beta signatures. General findings and caveats noted by the study authors: The ex vivo response was dominated by HLA-C-restricted CMV-specific TCR beta clonotypes, which also provided the single most frequent clonotype in two of eight donors. Cumulative frequency of public TCR beta family members discriminated carriers of CMV infection plus the relevant HLA type in this cohort and an independent 352-donor cohort.

TCRdb lists the instrument as Illumina HiSeq 1500. TCRdb cleaned the public reads at Q25 with fastp, built clones with MiXCR and kept in-frame beta chains. Every distinct CDR3 protein forms one entry, paired with its most common genes and DNA. Present in this sample are about 900,000 distinct CDR3 sequences, approximately 31% of which were seen just once. The ten most abundant clones make up over 12% of the sample. Ten or more counts support this clonotype. No cognate antigen has been identified for it. No base quality information exists; no much larger clone differs at one position. In light of the paper, this sample's treatment or condition label describes: in vitro stimulation with specific CMV peptide epitopes to enrich CMV-specific T cells. The clonotype originates from a human donor in good health (CMV status not recorded). Some clones in this sample may be carry-over from other donors' samples. The source material was cultured CD8+ T cells from PBMCs, sampled from culture after CMV antigen stimulation.

The CDR3 loop reads CASSSWGTQPQHF. The DNA sequence follows: TGTGCCAGCAGTTCATGGGGGACCCAGCCCCAGCATTTT. The rearrangement combines TRBV7-6 with TRBJ1-5, with a weak D call of TRBD1 (5 bases match). Looking up the germline V gene yields CDR1 SGHVS and CDR2 FNYEAQ. V and J are truncated by 6 bases and 7 bases respectively, leaving an intervening sequence of 13 bases. The CDR3 covers 13 residues, taking in both the cysteine and the phenylalanine. Solely the CDR3 DNA is kept, with 39 bases framed from the first base. With all but the CDR3 taken from the reference TRBV7-6 and TRBJ1-5 genes, the full variable domain is: GAGVSQSPRYKVTKRGQDVALRCDPISGHVSLYWYRQALGQGPEFLTYFNYEAQQDKSGLPNDRFSAERPEGSISTLTIQRTEQRDSAMYRCASSSWGTQPQHFGDGTRLSIL.